This T cell receptor (beta chain) was obtained from a study of CD8 T cells in ankylosing spondylitis. In TCRdb, the 5' RACE reads were re-called with MiXCR into one record per CDR3 protein. The table records roughly 190,000 distinct CDR3 sequences, around 13% of them present only once. The CDR3 is 19 residues long. V was trimmed by 0 bases and J by 5 bases, leaving 25 bases between them. Germline-derived CDR1 and CDR2 are MGHDK and SYGVNS. In this sample, this clonotype turned up a few times. This chain uses TRBV25-1 with TRBJ2-5; D is undetermined. Sequences were obtained from blood, either unsorted or a sorted T cell fraction (not recorded which). The receptor was isolated from a male donor with ankylosing spondylitis or in good health (not recorded which). The CDR3 spells CASSEYLFSVAGGGETQYF. CDR3 coding DNA: TGTGCCAGCAGTGAATATCTCTTCTCGGTGGCAGGTGGTGGGGAGACCCAGTACTTC.